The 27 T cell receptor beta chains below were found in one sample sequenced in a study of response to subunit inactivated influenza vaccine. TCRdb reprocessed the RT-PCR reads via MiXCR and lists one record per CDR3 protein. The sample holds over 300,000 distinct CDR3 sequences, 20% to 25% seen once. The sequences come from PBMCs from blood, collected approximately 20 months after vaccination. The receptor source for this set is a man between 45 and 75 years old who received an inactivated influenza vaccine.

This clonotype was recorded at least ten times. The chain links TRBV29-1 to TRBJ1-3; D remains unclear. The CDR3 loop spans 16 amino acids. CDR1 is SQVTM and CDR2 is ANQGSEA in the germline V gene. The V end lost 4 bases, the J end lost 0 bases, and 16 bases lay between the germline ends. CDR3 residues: CSVVASGFLSGNTIYF. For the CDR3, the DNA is TGCAGCGTTGTGGCGTCCGGGTTCCTCTCTGGAAACACCATATATTTT.

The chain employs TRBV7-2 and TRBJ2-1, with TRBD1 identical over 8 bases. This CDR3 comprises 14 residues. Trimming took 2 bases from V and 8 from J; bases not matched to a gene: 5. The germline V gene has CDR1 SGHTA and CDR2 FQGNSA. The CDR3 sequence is CASSLFRTGHEQFF. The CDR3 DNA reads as TGTGCCAGCAGCTTATTTCGGACAGGGCATGAGCAGTTCTTC.

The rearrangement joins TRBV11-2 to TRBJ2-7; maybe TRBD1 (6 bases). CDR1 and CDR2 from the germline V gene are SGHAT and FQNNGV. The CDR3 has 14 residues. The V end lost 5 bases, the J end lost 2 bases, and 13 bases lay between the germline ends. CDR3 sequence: CASSHGTSTYEQYF. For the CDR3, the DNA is TGTGCCAGCAGCCACGGGACATCAACCTACGAGCAGTACTTC.

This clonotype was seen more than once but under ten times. Here the CDR3 reads CASSLRRVGNEKLFF. The CDR3 bases are TGTGCCAGCAGCCTGAGGAGGGTCGGGAATGAAAAACTGTTTTTT. The gene calls are TRBV7-8 and TRBJ1-4, with unresolved D. V lost 5 bases and J lost 5, with 15 bases in between. There are 15 residues in the CDR3. Germline V CDR1 and CDR2: SGHVS, FQNEAQ.

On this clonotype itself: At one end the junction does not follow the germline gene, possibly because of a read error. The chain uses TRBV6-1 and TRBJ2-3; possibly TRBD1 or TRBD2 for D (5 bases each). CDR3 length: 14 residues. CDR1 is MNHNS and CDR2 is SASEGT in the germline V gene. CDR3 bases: TGTGCCAGCAAGCCGAGCCGAAGGGGAGATGCGCAGTATTTT. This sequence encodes CASKPSRRGDAQYF.

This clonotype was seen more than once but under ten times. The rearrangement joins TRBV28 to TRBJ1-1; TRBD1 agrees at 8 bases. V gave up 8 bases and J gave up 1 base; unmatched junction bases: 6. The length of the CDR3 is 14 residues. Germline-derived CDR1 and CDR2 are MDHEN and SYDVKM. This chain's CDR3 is CASRWGQANTEAFF. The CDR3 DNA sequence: TGTGCCAGCCGGTGGGGACAGGCGAACACTGAAGCTTTCTTT.

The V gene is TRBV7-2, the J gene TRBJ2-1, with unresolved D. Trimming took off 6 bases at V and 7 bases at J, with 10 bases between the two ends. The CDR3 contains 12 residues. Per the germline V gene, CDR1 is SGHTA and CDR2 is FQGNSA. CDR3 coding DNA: TGTGCCAGCAGTCTGCAGGTAAATGAGCAGTTCTTC. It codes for CASSLQVNEQFF.

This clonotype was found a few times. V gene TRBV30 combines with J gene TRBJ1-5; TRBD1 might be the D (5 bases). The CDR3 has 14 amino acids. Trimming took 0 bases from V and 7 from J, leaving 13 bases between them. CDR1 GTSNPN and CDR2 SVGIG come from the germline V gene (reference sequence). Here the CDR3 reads CAWSVPGWKQPQHF. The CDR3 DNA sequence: TGTGCCTGGAGTGTACCAGGGTGGAAACAGCCCCAGCATTTT. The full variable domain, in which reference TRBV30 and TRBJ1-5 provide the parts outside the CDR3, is SQTIHQWPATLVQPVGSPLSLECTVEGTSNPNLYWYRQAAGRGLQLLFYSVGIGQISSEVPQNLSASRPQDRQFILSSKKLLLSDSGFYLCAWSVPGWKQPQHFGDGTRLSIL.

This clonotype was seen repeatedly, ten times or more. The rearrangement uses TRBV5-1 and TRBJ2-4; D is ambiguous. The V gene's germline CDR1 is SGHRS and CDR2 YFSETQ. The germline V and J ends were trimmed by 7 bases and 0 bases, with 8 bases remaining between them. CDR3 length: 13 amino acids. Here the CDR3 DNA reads TGCGCCAGCCCCCGCTTAGCCAAAAACATTCAGTACTTC. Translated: CASPRLAKNIQYF.

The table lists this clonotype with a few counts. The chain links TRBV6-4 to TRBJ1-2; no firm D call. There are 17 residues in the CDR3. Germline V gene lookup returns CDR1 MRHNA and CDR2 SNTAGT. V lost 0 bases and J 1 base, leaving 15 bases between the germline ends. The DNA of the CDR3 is TGTGCCAGCAGTGACTCCCAAGGACGTTACCTTAACTATGGCTACACCTTC. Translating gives CASSDSQGRYLNYGYTF.

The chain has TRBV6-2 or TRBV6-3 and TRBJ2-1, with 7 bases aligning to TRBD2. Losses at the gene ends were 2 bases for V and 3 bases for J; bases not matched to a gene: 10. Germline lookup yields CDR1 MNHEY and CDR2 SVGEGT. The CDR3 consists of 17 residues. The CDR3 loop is CASSYRPGLSNYNEQFF. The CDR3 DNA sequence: TGTGCCAGCAGTTACCGTCCGGGACTATCCAACTACAATGAGCAGTTCTTC.

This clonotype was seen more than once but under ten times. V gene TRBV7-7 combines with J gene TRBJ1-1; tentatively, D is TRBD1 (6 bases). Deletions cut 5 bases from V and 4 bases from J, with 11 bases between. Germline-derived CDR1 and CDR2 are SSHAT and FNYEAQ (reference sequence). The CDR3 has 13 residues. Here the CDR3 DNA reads TGTGCCAGCAGCCCACAGGGTGTCACTGAAGCTTTCTTT. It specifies CASSPQGVTEAFF.

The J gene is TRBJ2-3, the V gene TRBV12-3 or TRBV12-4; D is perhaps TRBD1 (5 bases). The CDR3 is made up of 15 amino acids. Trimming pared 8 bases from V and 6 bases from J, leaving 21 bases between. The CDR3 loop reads CASSTGWGILDTQYF. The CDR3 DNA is TGTGCCAGCTCCACGGGCTGGGGCATCCTCGATACGCAGTATTTT.

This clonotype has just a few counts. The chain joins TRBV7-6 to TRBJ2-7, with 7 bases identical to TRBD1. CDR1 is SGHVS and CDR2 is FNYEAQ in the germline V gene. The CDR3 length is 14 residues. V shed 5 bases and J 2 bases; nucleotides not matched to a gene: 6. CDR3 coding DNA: TGTGCCAGCAGCCGTACCGGGACAGCCTACGAGCAGTACTTC. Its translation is CASSRTGTAYEQYF.

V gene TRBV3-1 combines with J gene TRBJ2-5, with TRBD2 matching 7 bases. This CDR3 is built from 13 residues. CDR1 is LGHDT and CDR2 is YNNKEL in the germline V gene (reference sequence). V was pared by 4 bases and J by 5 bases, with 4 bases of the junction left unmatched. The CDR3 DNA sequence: TGTGCCAGCAGCCGACTAGCCGTGGAGACCCAGTACTTC. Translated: CASSRLAVETQYF.

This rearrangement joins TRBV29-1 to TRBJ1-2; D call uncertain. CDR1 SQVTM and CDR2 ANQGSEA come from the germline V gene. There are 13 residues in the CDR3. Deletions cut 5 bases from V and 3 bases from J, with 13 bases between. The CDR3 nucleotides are TGCAGCGTTACTGACACGAACGACTATGGCTACACCTTC. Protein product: CSVTDTNDYGYTF.

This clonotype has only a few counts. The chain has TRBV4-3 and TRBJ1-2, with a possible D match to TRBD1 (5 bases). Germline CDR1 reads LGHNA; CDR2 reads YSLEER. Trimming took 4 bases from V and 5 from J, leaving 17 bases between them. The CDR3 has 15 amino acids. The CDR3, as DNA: TGCGCCAGCAGCCGCGACAGCCAGGCCTGGTATGGCTACACCTTC. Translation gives CASSRDSQAWYGYTF.

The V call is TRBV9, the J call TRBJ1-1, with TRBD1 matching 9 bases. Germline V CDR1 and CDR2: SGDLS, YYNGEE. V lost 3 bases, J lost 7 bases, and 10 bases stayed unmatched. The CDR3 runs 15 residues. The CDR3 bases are TGTGCCAGCAGCGCCCGGACAGGGGATAGGAATGAAGCTTTCTTT. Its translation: CASSARTGDRNEAFF.

The CDR3 DNA reads as TGTGCCAGCAGCCCGGGACAGCTAGGCTACGAGCAGTACTTC. Translation gives CASSPGQLGYEQYF. This sequence joins TRBV7-6 and TRBJ2-7; 7 nucleotides agree with TRBD1. The germline CDR1 and CDR2 sequences are SGHVS and FNYEAQ. The V gene end was trimmed by 5 bases and the J gene end by 3 bases; junction bases not matched to a gene: 7. The CDR3 runs 14 residues.

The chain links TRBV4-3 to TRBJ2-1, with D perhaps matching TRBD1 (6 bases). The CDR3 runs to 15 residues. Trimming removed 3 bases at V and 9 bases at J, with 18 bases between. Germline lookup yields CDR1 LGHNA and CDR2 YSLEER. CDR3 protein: CASSQEDSSFTEQFF. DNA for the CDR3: TGCGCCAGCAGCCAGGAGGACAGTTCCTTCACTGAGCAGTTCTTC.

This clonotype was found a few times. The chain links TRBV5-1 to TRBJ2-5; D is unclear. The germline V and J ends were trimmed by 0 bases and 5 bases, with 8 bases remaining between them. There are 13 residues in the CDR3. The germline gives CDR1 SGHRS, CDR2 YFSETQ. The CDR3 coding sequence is TGCGCCAGCAGCTTGGTGCAGAGGGAGACCCAGTACTTC. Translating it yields CASSLVQRETQYF.

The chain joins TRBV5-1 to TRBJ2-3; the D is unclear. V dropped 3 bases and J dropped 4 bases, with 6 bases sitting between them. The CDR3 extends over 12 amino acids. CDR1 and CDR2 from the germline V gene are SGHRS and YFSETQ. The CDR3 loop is CASSSPADTQYF. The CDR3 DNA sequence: TGCGCCAGCAGCTCGCCTGCAGATACGCAGTATTTT.

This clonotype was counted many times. The DNA of the CDR3 is TGCGCCAGCAGCCAGTCGGTGAACACTGAAGCTTTCTTT. As protein: CASSQSVNTEAFF. The rearrangement links TRBV4-1 to TRBJ1-1; no reliable D call. From germline, CDR1 is MGHRA and CDR2 YSYEKL. This CDR3 region has 13 residues. V shed 3 bases and J shed 0 bases, with 5 bases lying between them.

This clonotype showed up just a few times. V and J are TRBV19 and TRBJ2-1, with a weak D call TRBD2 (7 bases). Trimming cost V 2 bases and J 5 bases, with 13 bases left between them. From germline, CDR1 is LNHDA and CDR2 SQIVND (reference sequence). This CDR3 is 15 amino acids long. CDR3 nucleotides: TGTGCCAGTAGTATAATGGGGGGGCGTAACAATGAGCAGTTCTTC. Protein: CASSIMGGRNNEQFF.

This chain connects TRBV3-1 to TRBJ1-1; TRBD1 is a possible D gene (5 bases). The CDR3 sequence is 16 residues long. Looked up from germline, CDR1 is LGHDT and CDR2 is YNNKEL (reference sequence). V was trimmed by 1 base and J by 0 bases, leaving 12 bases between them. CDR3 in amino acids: CASSQGIGTMNTEAFF. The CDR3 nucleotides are TGTGCCAGCAGCCAAGGAATTGGGACTATGAACACTGAAGCTTTCTTT.

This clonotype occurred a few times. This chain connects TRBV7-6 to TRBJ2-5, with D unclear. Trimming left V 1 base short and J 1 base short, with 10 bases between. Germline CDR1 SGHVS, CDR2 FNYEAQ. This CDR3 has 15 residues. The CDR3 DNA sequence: TGTGCCAGCAGCTTAGTAGCCCATCCCCAAGAGACCCAGTACTTC. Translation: CASSLVAHPQETQYF.

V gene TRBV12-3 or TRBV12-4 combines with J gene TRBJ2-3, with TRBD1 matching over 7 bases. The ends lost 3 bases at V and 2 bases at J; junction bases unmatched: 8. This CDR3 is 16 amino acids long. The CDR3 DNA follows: TGTGCCAGCAGTTTGCGTTGGACAGGTCCCACAGATACGCAGTATTTT. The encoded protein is CASSLRWTGPTDTQYF.